The T cell receptor beta chain under discussion was sequenced for a study of somatic mutations in cytotoxic T cells in rheumatoid arthritis. Study information: After diagnosis, patient blood (about 30 ml EDTA) was drawn right away, before any treatment was given. Overall study findings and caveats: The study found no significant difference in CD8+ T-cell clonality between rheumatoid arthritis patients and age-matched healthy controls. More than 20% of CD8+ cells belonged to the largest clone in about an eighth of the roughly 60 patients.

Positive magnetic bead selection separated CD4+ and CD8+ cells, and flow cytometry confirmed purity. With regard to this clone: The antigen remains undetermined.

Clones were sequenced by immunoSEQ multiplex PCR, and TCRdb holds only the in-frame ones, with some missing. The table records around 16,000 clones, around 75% of them present only once. This receptor was taken from an adult with rheumatoid arthritis. Sequencing was done on a sample of CD8+ T cells sorted from blood.

The CDR3 nucleotides read TGTGCCAGCAGCGTAGCTGCTCAGGCTCCCGCGGAAGAGCAGTACTTC. Protein: CASSVAAQAPAEEQYF. The chain combines TRBV9 with TRBJ2-7; D gene uncertain. Germline V CDR1 and CDR2: SGDLS, YYNGEE. Trimming cost V 0 bases and J 7 bases, with 20 bases left between them. CDR3 length: 16 amino acids.